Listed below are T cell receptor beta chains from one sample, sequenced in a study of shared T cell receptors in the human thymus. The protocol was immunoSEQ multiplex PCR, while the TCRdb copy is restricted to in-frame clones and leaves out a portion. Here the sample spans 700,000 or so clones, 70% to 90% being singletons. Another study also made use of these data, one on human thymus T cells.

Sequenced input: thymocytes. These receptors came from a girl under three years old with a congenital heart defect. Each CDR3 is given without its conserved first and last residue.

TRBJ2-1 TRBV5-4 ASSRRTGTGALSRGDEQF
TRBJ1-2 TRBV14 ASSQETSLVGTGDYGYT
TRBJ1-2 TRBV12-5 ASGPGQGLGYT
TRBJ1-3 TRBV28 ASSPTGFGNTIY
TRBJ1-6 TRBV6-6 ASSLPGHRGSPLH
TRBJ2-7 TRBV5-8 ASPSRGSSYEQY
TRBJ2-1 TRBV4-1 ASSRKGVIRGDEQF
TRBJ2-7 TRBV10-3 AITPGLGSPEQY
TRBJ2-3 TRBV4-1 ASSQEGAGTDTQY
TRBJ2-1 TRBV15 ATSRDLGLYNEQF
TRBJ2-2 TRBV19 ASSIPLRTGRGELF
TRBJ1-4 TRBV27 ASRATQGVLHEKLF
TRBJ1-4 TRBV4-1 ASSQGPGEGPKKLF
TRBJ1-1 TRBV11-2 ASSLSPRGQRGAF
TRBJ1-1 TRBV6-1 ASSESLLRTANTEAF
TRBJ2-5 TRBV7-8 ASSHLGQWYQETQY
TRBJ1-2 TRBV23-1 ASSHGGAGYGYT
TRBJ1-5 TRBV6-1 ASNDPRRGSQGLNQPQH
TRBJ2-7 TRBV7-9 ASSPTSSGGLQQY
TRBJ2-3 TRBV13 ASSLRDRGGDTQY
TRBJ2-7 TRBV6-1 ASSEQRTKLEFHYEQY
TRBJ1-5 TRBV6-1 ASSEVRGQGGLWGNQPQH
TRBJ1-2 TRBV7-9 ASSLAVNRVLNYGYT
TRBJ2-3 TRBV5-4 ASSWRDTQY
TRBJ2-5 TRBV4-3 ASSRAGAATQETQY
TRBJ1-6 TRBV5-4 ASSLDRASSYNSPLH
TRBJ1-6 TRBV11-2 ASSSSSGTGNSPLH
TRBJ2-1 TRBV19 ASSFHGGALGNEQF
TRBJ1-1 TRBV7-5 ARSLTPHNSNTEAF
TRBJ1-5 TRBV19 ASSKTVGDQPQH
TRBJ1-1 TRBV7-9 ASSSDGTGRVGNTEAF
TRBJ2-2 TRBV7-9 ASSLRNTGELF
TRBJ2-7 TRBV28 ASNRGTYEQY
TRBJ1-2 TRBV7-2 ASSYRGGNYGYT
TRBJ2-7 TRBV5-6 ASSLAVLVRGSGEQY
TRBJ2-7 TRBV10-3 ASQGANLYEQY
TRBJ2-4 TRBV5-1 ASSPHDRVCAKNIQY
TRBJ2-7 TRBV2 ASSGHPYEQY
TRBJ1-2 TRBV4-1 ASRGMRGYGYT
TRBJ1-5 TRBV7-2 ASSSGEGQPQH
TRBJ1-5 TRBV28 ASSLSGPGQYNQPQH
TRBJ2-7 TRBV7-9 ASSFNRGLPYEQY
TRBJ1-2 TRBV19 ASSGGRDSGWYGYT
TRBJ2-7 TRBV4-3 ASSRTDTGWRYEQY
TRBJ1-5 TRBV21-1 ASSKVPGMGPQH
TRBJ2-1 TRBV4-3 ASSQAPGTLYNEQF
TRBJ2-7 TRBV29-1 SAVTDSVTYEQY